These 12 T cell receptor beta chains originate from one sample sequenced in a study of beta chain bispecific antibodies for T cell cancers (dated by TCRdb to the early 2020s). Study-wide findings and limitations: Every sequenced sample was a mix of normal T cells and leukemia cell line cells, and most of the targeted TRBV signal originated from the leukemia cells instead of the normal T cells.

Their specific antigens are unknown. Library preparation was by 5' RACE. TCRdb's own reprocessing of the public reads used fastp at Q25 and MiXCR and kept productive beta chains. Merged by CDR3 protein, the rows form single entries marked with the most common genes and DNA. In all, the sample holds approximately 15,000 distinct CDR3 sequences, and approximately 2% of those were seen once. The ten most abundant clones make up less than 9% of the sample. For around 3 days, T cells were expanded from blood mononuclear cells using either the anti-CD3 antibody OKT3 or CD3/CD28 Dynabeads. Sequencing was performed on healthy donor T cells cultured with leukemia cells. These receptors were collected from a human donor in good health. Some clones in this sample may be carry-over from other donors' samples.

CDR3 DNA sequence: TGTGCCAGCAGTCGACCTACTAGTGGACTAGCGGGTATTGAGCAGTTCTTC. Protein: CASSRPTSGLAGIEQFF. The chain has TRBV6-1 and TRBJ2-1, with 11 bases that match TRBD2. The CDR3 runs to 17 residues. CDR1 is MNHNS, CDR2 SASEGT, per germline. J gave up 9 bases and V 5 bases, and 15 bases lay outside the gene matches.

This clonotype is categorized as medium-sized. The chain has TRBV20-1 and TRBJ2-2, with a weak D call TRBD2 (7 bases). The V end was cut by 3 bases, the J end by 7 bases, with 27 bases between. The CDR3 is 18 amino acids. Germline V gives CDR1 DFQATT, CDR2 SNEGSKA (reference sequence). The CDR3 region has the DNA TGCAGTGCTAGTAGAAATTGGAGGGGGGGCTATCCCGGCGGGGAGCTGTTTTTT. Its translation: CSASRNWRGGYPGGELFF.

This clonotype was detected many times. The chain combines TRBV5-4 with TRBJ2-1; TRBD2 aligns across 8 bases. V gave up 0 bases and J gave up 3 bases; unmatched junction bases: 8. The CDR3 runs 17 residues. The germline V gene has CDR1 SGHNT and CDR2 YYREEE (reference sequence). This CDR3 reads CASSLAWASGFYNEQFF. In DNA form, the CDR3 reads TGTGCCAGCAGCTTGGCGTGGGCTAGCGGGTTCTACAATGAGCAGTTCTTC.

This clonotype occurred many times. The rearrangement uses TRBV10-3 and TRBJ2-3; 10 positions agree with TRBD1. The CDR3 length is 16 residues. Germline V lookup: CDR1 ENHRY, CDR2 SYGVKD. With V trimmed by 6 bases and J by 6 bases, 12 bases remained unmatched. CDR3 in DNA: TGTGCCATCAGCGGACAGGGGGTGGAATCCCCCGATACGCAGTATTTT. This gives the protein CAISGQGVESPDTQYF.

In this sample, this clonotype turned up many times. The V and J genes are TRBV4-1 and TRBJ2-1; 8 nucleotides agree with TRBD1. Losses at the gene ends were 1 base for V and 3 bases for J; bases not matched to a gene: 5. In germline, CDR1 is MGHRA, CDR2 YSYEKL. The CDR3 is 16 residues long. CDR3 protein: CASSQGDRGVYNEQFF. CDR3 nucleotide sequence: TGCGCCAGCAGCCAAGGCGACAGGGGCGTCTACAATGAGCAGTTCTTC.

There are many counts of this clonotype. The V call is TRBV19, the J call TRBJ1-1; 8 bases agree with TRBD1. The CDR3 sequence is 13 residues long. Per the germline V gene, CDR1 is LNHDA and CDR2 is SQIVND (reference sequence). The ends lost 5 bases at V and 4 bases at J; junction bases unmatched: 3. The CDR3 reads CASSFDRGTEAFF. CDR3 coding DNA: TGTGCCAGTAGTTTCGACAGGGGCACTGAAGCTTTCTTT.

This clonotype was detected ten times or more. The V and J genes are TRBV6-5 and TRBJ2-7; 8 nucleotides line up with TRBD2. V lost 8 bases to trimming and J lost 3 bases; unmatched junction nucleotides: 6. CDR1 MNHEY and CDR2 SVGAGI come from the germline V gene. The length of the CDR3 is 13 residues. CDR3 loop: CASRGGADYEQYF. DNA for the CDR3: TGTGCCAGCCGGGGGGGGGCGGACTACGAGCAGTACTTC.

There are many counts of this clonotype. The chain has TRBV19 and TRBJ1-1; no clear D gene. The CDR3 extends over 12 amino acids. V lost 6 bases and J lost 12, with 17 bases in between. Germline CDR1 and CDR2: LNHDA and SQIVND (reference sequence). The CDR3 region is CASSLSGGISFF. DNA of the CDR3: TGTGCCAGTAGCCTATCGGGAGGGATATCTTTCTTT.

This clonotype was counted many times. The chain joins TRBV30 to TRBJ2-7; D not resolved. The V and J ends lost 0 bases and 2 bases respectively, with 11 bases between them. The CDR3 consists of 14 residues. The germline V gene encodes CDR1 GTSNPN and CDR2 SVGIG (reference sequence). The chain's CDR3 is CAWSVGGDAYEQYF. The CDR3 coding sequence is TGTGCCTGGAGTGTTGGTGGGGATGCCTACGAGCAGTACTTC.

This clonotype was recorded many times. The rearrangement joins TRBV5-1 to TRBJ2-5, with 9 bases matching TRBD1. J lost 1 base, V lost 7 bases, and 5 bases had no gene match. The germline CDR1 and CDR2 sequences are SGHRS and YFSETQ. This CDR3 contains 14 residues. CDR3 sequence: CASATGGLQETQYF. Written as DNA, the CDR3 is TGCGCCAGCGCTACAGGGGGCCTCCAAGAGACCCAGTACTTC.

This clonotype was recorded many times. V is TRBV7-2 and J is TRBJ2-3; the D is unclear. Trimming left V 3 bases short and J 0 bases short, with 10 bases between. Germline V gene sequence: CDR1 SGHTA, CDR2 FQGNSA. The CDR3 has 15 residues. In DNA, the CDR3 is TGTGCCAGCAGCTTCATATCCCTCAGCACAGATACGCAGTATTTT. Protein product: CASSFISLSTDTQYF.

There are many counts of this clonotype. The chain links TRBV7-8 to TRBJ1-5, with 9 bases fitting TRBD1. The CDR3 covers 15 residues. Unmatched junction bases numbered 5, after V lost 1 base and J lost 7 bases. Germline loops: CDR1 SGHVS, CDR2 FQNEAQ. The CDR3 nucleotides are TGTGCCAGCAGCTTAGACAGGGGGCCGAAACAGCCCCAGCATTTT. It specifies CASSLDRGPKQPQHF.